This TCR beta chain was observed in a study of post-analysis software for immune sequencing data. About the study: The courses of disease that were included comprised relapsing-remitting, secondary progressive and progressive-relapsing multiple sclerosis. Points from the study as a whole: There were a few TRBV segments more frequent in patients than controls, and TRBV5-6, TRBV5-1 and TRBV20-1 were among them.

This clonotype is classed as medium-sized. Its antigen remains unknown. This CDR3 is built from 16 residues. V was clipped by 1 base and J by 2 bases; unmatched bases: 5. Germline loops: CDR1 SGHKS, CDR2 YYEKEE (reference sequence). Unique molecular identifiers were carried by the TCR beta cDNA libraries. One entry per CDR3 protein, called by TCRdb with MiXCR from the PCR reads. Counted here are about 160,000 distinct CDR3 sequences, 35% to 40% occurring once; the ten biggest clones make up 25% to 30%. Sample: blood, taken after autologous hematopoietic stem cell transplantation. This receptor was identified in a girl under 18 with multiple sclerosis. J is TRBJ2-7 and V is TRBV5-5, with TRBD2 matching over 11 bases. DNA for the CDR3: TGTGCCAGCAGCTTGCCGACTAGCGGGACCGCCTACGAGCAGTACTTC. This gives the protein CASSLPTSGTAYEQYF.